One sample yielded the 8 T cell receptor beta chains listed below, sequenced in a study of shared clonotypes between healthy human individuals. The repertoire was sequenced with immunoSEQ multiplex PCR; TCRdb's copy has only in-frame clones and lacks some. The sample holds about 1.1 million clones, more than 75% seen once. Sequenced: memory CD4+ T cells from PBMCs. Subset noted: CD45RA-negative fraction. These TCRs come from a man aged 18 to 30 in good health. Some clones in this sample may be carry-over from other donors' samples.

This clone has more than one count but fewer than ten. The CDR3 is CASSSPRPGSYNEQFF. CDR3 DNA: TGTGCCAGCAGCTCCCCAAGACCCGGCTCCTACAATGAGCAGTTCTTC. The chain employs TRBV5-4 and TRBJ2-1; D ambiguous. V gave up 3 bases and J gave up 0 bases, with 13 bases separating them. This CDR3 has 16 residues. Per germline, CDR1 SGHNT and CDR2 YYREEE (reference sequence).

The rearrangement links TRBV19 to TRBJ2-1; D is unclear. The CDR3 length is 14 residues. Trimming stripped 10 bases from V and 1 base from J, with 14 bases between. Germline CDR1 and CDR2: LNHDA and SQIVND (reference sequence). The CDR3 is CATFSRGSYNEQFF. In DNA form, the CDR3 reads TGTGCCACCTTTTCCCGAGGTTCCTACAATGAGCAGTTCTTC.

V is TRBV29-1 and J is TRBJ2-7; D possibly uses TRBD1 or TRBD2 (5 bases each). V gave up 4 bases and J gave up 6 bases, with 16 bases separating them. There are 13 residues in the CDR3. Looked up from germline, CDR1 is SQVTM and CDR2 is ANQGSEA. Here the CDR3 DNA reads TGCAGCGTTGGATCGGGACCAGAAACCGAGCAGTACTTC. Translated, it gives CSVGSGPETEQYF.

This chain uses TRBV7-8 with TRBJ2-2; TRBD2 agrees at 13 bases. The length of the CDR3 is 16 residues. The ends lost 5 bases at V and 4 bases at J; junction bases unmatched: 4. Germline lookup yields CDR1 SGHVS and CDR2 FQNEAQ. CDR3 loop: CASSTRLAGGTGELFF. Here the CDR3 DNA reads TGTGCCAGCAGCACACGACTAGCGGGAGGCACCGGGGAGCTGTTTTTT.

The rearrangement joins TRBV9 to TRBJ2-5, with 7 bases lining up with TRBD2. The CDR3 contains 17 residues. The V gene's germline CDR1 is SGDLS and CDR2 YYNGEE. With V trimmed by 3 bases and J by 1 base, 12 bases remained unmatched. In DNA, the CDR3 is TGTGCCAGCAGCGGGGGTGCTGCACTAGCGAGCCAAGAGACCCAGTACTTC. Its translation is CASSGGAALASQETQYF.

This chain connects TRBV5-1 to TRBJ2-3; 16 bases fit TRBD2. The CDR3 length is 18 residues. J was trimmed by 9 bases and V by 5 bases; bases with no gene match: 15. The V gene's germline CDR1 is SGHRS and CDR2 YFSETQ. The CDR3 region has the DNA TGCGCCAGCAGTTACCCCACGGGGACTAGCGGGAGGGCCGAGACGCAGTATTTT. The encoded protein is CASSYPTGTSGRAETQYF.

The V and J genes are TRBV4-2 and TRBJ2-3; 8 bases are shared with TRBD2. The V gene's germline CDR1 is LGHNA and CDR2 YNFKEQ. V lost 3 bases and J lost 4; bases outside the gene matches: 6. This CDR3 is built from 15 residues. In DNA form, the CDR3 reads TGTGCCAGCAGCCAGGGACTAGATCCCGCAGATACGCAGTATTTT. Its protein product is CASSQGLDPADTQYF.

The V call is TRBV23-1, the J call TRBJ2-7; D gene uncertain. TRBV23-1 is an ORF for which the function is uncertain. The CDR3 loop spans 12 amino acids. V was pared by 4 bases and J by 1 base, with 5 bases between. The CDR3 nucleotides are TGCGCCAGCAGTCCACGTTCCTACGAGCAGTACTTC. This codes for CASSPRSYEQYF.